Listed here are 16 T cell receptor beta chains from one sample, sequenced in a study of blood T cell repertoires in COVID-19. The assay was immunoSEQ multiplex PCR, and TCRdb's table has in-frame clones only and misses some. Among 300,000 or so clones listed, roughly nine tenths were seen once. The sample consisted of PBMCs or T cells enriched from blood (not recorded which). These receptors came from a woman in her 30s who had recovered from COVID-19.

The CDR3 nucleotides read TGCGCCAGCAGCTTGTGGACAGGGACAGTCACCGGGGAGCTGTTTTTT. Translation: CASSLWTGTVTGELFF. This chain links TRBV5-1 with TRBJ2-2, with TRBD1 matching 8 bases. Germline CDR1 and CDR2: SGHRS and YFSETQ. V trimming: 1 base; J trimming: 4 bases; junction bases outside the gene matches: 6. CDR3 length: 16 amino acids.

In this sample, this clone turned up a few times. The genes are TRBV9 and TRBJ1-3; weak D call: TRBD1 (5 bases). This CDR3 is built from 16 residues. V lost 3 bases and J 1 base, leaving 14 bases between the germline ends. Germline CDR1 reads SGDLS; CDR2 reads YYNGEE. CDR3 protein: CASSATGTSSGNTIYF. The DNA of the CDR3 is TGTGCCAGCAGCGCGACTGGGACTTCGTCTGGAAACACCATATATTTT. Variable domain in full (rest from reference TRBV9 and TRBJ1-3): DSGVTQTPKHLITATGQRVTLRCSPRSGDLSVYWYQQSLDQGLQFLIQYYNGEERAKGNILERFSAQQFPDLHSELNLSSLELGDSALYFCASSATGTSSGNTIYFGEGSWLTVV.

The rearrangement joins TRBV18 to TRBJ1-5; no reliable D call. The CDR3 contains 14 residues. Between the trimmed V and J ends, which lost 3 bases and 0 bases, there was a span of 6 bases. Per germline, CDR1 KGHSH and CDR2 LQKENI. In nucleotides, the CDR3 is TGTGCCAGCTCACCGACAAGTAGCAATCAGCCCCAGCATTTT. Translating gives CASSPTSSNQPQHF.

As DNA, the CDR3 is TGTGCCAGCTCCCGAAGTCCGGGACAGGGTACGGACGAGCAGTACTTC. Translating it yields CASSRSPGQGTDEQYF. The V gene is TRBV18, the J gene TRBJ2-7; the match to TRBD1 covers 9 bases. The CDR3 totals 16 residues. The ends lost 6 bases at V and 5 bases at J; junction bases unmatched: 14. The germline CDR1 and CDR2 sequences are KGHSH and LQKENI. Variable domain in full (rest from reference TRBV18 and TRBJ2-7): NAGVMQNPRHLVRRRGQEARLRCSPMKGHSHVYWYRQLPEEGLKFMVYLQKENIIDESGMPKERFSAEFPKEGPSILRIQQVVRGDSAAYFCASSRSPGQGTDEQYFGPGTRLTVT.

The chain employs TRBV10-2 and TRBJ1-4; 7 positions agree with TRBD1. V shed 2 bases, J shed 8 bases, and the junction held 5 bases outside the gene matches. The germline V gene has CDR1 WSHSY and CDR2 SAAADI. The CDR3 is made up of 14 amino acids. The CDR3 protein is CASSEDRAGEKLFF. CDR3 DNA: TGCGCCAGCAGTGAGGACAGGGCAGGCGAAAAACTGTTTTTT.

The V and J genes are TRBV7-2 and TRBJ1-5; weak D call: TRBD1 (5 bases). In germline, CDR1 is SGHTA, CDR2 FQGNSA. CDR3 length: 15 residues. V lost 5 bases and J 2 bases, leaving 13 bases between the germline ends. The CDR3 loop is CASSITGGGNQPQHF. The CDR3 nucleotides read TGTGCCAGCAGCATTACCGGGGGAGGCAATCAGCCCCAGCATTTT.

The chain joins TRBV19 to TRBJ2-2; D call uncertain. Trimming removed 6 bases from V and 6 bases from J, with 5 bases in between. CDR1 is LNHDA, CDR2 SQIVND, per germline (reference sequence). The CDR3 is 11 residues long. In nucleotides, the CDR3 is TGTGCCAGTAGAACTGCCGGGGAGCTGTTTTTT. Translating it yields CASRTAGELFF.

This clone was counted between two and nine times. This sequence joins TRBV4-3 and TRBJ1-1, with no clear D. This CDR3 spans 14 amino acids. The germline V gene encodes CDR1 LGHNA and CDR2 YSLEER. Trimming took off 2 bases at V and 1 base at J, with 8 bases between the two ends. CDR3 sequence reads: CASSQLTANTEAFF. The DNA for the CDR3 is TGCGCCAGCAGCCAACTCACAGCGAACACTGAAGCTTTCTTT.

V usage is TRBV5-4 and J usage is TRBJ1-2; the match to TRBD1 covers 10 bases. The V gene end was trimmed by 3 bases and the J gene end by 8 bases; junction bases not matched to a gene: 13. The CDR3 loop spans 16 amino acids. CDR1 and CDR2 from the germline V gene are SGHNT and YYREEE (reference sequence). The CDR3 DNA follows: TGTGCCAGCAGCTCAGGGGCCCCGGGACAGGGGTACGGCTACACCTTC. Amino acid sequence: CASSSGAPGQGYGYTF.

J is TRBJ1-4 and V is TRBV5-1; 7 nucleotides line up with TRBD1. Germline lookup yields CDR1 SGHRS and CDR2 YFSETQ. The CDR3 has 15 amino acids. V trimming: 3 bases; J trimming: 8 bases; junction bases outside the gene matches: 10. The CDR3 loop reads CASSSATGNGEKLFF. The CDR3 DNA reads as TGCGCCAGCAGCTCGGCGACAGGGAATGGCGAAAAACTGTTTTTT.

The chain links TRBV7-9 to TRBJ1-4, with TRBD1 identical over 9 bases. The CDR3 has 16 residues. V was pared by 5 bases and J by 6 bases, with 10 bases of the junction left unmatched. Germline CDR1 SEHNR, CDR2 FQNEAQ (reference sequence). The CDR3 reads CASSPNVRDRDEKLFF. Written as DNA, the CDR3 is TGTGCCAGCAGCCCCAACGTGCGGGACAGGGATGAAAAACTGTTTTTT.

The rearrangement links TRBV6-2 or TRBV6-3 to TRBJ1-4; unclear D gene. CDR1 and CDR2 from the germline V gene are MNHEY and SVGEGT. Between the trimmed V and J ends, which lost 5 bases and 4 bases, there was a span of 8 bases. CDR3 length equals 13 residues. CDR3 in amino acids: CASSVVRNEKLFF. CDR3 nucleotides: TGTGCCAGCAGTGTCGTCCGTAATGAAAAACTGTTTTTT.

This clone appeared a single time. This rearrangement joins TRBV6-2 or TRBV6-3 to TRBJ2-1; D not certain. V lost 6 bases to trimming and J lost 7 bases, with 7 bases between them. This CDR3 contains 11 residues. Germline values: CDR1 MNHEY, CDR2 SVGEGT. The CDR3 loop is CASSDLNEQFF. The CDR3 coding sequence is TGTGCCAGCAGCGACTTAAATGAGCAGTTCTTC.

V usage is TRBV4-2 and J usage is TRBJ2-2; TRBD2 might be the D (6 bases). V shed 3 bases and J shed 5 bases, with 19 bases lying between them. CDR1 and CDR2 (germline): LGHNA, YNFKEQ. CDR3 length: 17 amino acids. In DNA form, the CDR3 reads TGTGCCAGCAGCCAGGGAGGCGGGCAGGGAGTAACCGGGGAGCTGTTTTTT. Translated: CASSQGGGQGVTGELFF.

This rearrangement joins TRBV7-9 to TRBJ2-2; the D gene is possibly TRBD2 (6 bases). V lost 4 bases to trimming and J lost 4 bases, with 16 bases between them. Germline V lookup: CDR1 SEHNR, CDR2 FQNEAQ (reference sequence). This CDR3 region has 16 residues. Written as DNA, the CDR3 is TGTGCCAGCAGCTCGACCCGGGCGGGATTCACCGGGGAGCTGTTTTTT. Its translation is CASSSTRAGFTGELFF. Looking up the rest from reference TRBV7-9 and TRBJ2-2 gives the full variable domain: DTGVSQNPRHKITKRGQNVTFRCDPISEHNRLYWYRQTLGQGPEFLTYFQNEAQLEKSRLLSDRFSAERPKGSFSTLEIQRTEQGDSAMYLCASSSTRAGFTGELFFGEGSRLTVL.

The V call is TRBV6-5, the J call TRBJ1-1; TRBD1 matches 10 bases. The CDR3 consists of 14 residues. Trimming at V came to 6 bases and at J to 4 bases, leaving 5 bases not matched to a gene. Germline V gene data show CDR1 as MNHEY and CDR2 as SVGAGI. CDR3 sequence (DNA): TGTGCCAGCAGCAAGACAGGGGGCTTCACTGAAGCTTTCTTT. It yields the protein CASSKTGGFTEAFF.